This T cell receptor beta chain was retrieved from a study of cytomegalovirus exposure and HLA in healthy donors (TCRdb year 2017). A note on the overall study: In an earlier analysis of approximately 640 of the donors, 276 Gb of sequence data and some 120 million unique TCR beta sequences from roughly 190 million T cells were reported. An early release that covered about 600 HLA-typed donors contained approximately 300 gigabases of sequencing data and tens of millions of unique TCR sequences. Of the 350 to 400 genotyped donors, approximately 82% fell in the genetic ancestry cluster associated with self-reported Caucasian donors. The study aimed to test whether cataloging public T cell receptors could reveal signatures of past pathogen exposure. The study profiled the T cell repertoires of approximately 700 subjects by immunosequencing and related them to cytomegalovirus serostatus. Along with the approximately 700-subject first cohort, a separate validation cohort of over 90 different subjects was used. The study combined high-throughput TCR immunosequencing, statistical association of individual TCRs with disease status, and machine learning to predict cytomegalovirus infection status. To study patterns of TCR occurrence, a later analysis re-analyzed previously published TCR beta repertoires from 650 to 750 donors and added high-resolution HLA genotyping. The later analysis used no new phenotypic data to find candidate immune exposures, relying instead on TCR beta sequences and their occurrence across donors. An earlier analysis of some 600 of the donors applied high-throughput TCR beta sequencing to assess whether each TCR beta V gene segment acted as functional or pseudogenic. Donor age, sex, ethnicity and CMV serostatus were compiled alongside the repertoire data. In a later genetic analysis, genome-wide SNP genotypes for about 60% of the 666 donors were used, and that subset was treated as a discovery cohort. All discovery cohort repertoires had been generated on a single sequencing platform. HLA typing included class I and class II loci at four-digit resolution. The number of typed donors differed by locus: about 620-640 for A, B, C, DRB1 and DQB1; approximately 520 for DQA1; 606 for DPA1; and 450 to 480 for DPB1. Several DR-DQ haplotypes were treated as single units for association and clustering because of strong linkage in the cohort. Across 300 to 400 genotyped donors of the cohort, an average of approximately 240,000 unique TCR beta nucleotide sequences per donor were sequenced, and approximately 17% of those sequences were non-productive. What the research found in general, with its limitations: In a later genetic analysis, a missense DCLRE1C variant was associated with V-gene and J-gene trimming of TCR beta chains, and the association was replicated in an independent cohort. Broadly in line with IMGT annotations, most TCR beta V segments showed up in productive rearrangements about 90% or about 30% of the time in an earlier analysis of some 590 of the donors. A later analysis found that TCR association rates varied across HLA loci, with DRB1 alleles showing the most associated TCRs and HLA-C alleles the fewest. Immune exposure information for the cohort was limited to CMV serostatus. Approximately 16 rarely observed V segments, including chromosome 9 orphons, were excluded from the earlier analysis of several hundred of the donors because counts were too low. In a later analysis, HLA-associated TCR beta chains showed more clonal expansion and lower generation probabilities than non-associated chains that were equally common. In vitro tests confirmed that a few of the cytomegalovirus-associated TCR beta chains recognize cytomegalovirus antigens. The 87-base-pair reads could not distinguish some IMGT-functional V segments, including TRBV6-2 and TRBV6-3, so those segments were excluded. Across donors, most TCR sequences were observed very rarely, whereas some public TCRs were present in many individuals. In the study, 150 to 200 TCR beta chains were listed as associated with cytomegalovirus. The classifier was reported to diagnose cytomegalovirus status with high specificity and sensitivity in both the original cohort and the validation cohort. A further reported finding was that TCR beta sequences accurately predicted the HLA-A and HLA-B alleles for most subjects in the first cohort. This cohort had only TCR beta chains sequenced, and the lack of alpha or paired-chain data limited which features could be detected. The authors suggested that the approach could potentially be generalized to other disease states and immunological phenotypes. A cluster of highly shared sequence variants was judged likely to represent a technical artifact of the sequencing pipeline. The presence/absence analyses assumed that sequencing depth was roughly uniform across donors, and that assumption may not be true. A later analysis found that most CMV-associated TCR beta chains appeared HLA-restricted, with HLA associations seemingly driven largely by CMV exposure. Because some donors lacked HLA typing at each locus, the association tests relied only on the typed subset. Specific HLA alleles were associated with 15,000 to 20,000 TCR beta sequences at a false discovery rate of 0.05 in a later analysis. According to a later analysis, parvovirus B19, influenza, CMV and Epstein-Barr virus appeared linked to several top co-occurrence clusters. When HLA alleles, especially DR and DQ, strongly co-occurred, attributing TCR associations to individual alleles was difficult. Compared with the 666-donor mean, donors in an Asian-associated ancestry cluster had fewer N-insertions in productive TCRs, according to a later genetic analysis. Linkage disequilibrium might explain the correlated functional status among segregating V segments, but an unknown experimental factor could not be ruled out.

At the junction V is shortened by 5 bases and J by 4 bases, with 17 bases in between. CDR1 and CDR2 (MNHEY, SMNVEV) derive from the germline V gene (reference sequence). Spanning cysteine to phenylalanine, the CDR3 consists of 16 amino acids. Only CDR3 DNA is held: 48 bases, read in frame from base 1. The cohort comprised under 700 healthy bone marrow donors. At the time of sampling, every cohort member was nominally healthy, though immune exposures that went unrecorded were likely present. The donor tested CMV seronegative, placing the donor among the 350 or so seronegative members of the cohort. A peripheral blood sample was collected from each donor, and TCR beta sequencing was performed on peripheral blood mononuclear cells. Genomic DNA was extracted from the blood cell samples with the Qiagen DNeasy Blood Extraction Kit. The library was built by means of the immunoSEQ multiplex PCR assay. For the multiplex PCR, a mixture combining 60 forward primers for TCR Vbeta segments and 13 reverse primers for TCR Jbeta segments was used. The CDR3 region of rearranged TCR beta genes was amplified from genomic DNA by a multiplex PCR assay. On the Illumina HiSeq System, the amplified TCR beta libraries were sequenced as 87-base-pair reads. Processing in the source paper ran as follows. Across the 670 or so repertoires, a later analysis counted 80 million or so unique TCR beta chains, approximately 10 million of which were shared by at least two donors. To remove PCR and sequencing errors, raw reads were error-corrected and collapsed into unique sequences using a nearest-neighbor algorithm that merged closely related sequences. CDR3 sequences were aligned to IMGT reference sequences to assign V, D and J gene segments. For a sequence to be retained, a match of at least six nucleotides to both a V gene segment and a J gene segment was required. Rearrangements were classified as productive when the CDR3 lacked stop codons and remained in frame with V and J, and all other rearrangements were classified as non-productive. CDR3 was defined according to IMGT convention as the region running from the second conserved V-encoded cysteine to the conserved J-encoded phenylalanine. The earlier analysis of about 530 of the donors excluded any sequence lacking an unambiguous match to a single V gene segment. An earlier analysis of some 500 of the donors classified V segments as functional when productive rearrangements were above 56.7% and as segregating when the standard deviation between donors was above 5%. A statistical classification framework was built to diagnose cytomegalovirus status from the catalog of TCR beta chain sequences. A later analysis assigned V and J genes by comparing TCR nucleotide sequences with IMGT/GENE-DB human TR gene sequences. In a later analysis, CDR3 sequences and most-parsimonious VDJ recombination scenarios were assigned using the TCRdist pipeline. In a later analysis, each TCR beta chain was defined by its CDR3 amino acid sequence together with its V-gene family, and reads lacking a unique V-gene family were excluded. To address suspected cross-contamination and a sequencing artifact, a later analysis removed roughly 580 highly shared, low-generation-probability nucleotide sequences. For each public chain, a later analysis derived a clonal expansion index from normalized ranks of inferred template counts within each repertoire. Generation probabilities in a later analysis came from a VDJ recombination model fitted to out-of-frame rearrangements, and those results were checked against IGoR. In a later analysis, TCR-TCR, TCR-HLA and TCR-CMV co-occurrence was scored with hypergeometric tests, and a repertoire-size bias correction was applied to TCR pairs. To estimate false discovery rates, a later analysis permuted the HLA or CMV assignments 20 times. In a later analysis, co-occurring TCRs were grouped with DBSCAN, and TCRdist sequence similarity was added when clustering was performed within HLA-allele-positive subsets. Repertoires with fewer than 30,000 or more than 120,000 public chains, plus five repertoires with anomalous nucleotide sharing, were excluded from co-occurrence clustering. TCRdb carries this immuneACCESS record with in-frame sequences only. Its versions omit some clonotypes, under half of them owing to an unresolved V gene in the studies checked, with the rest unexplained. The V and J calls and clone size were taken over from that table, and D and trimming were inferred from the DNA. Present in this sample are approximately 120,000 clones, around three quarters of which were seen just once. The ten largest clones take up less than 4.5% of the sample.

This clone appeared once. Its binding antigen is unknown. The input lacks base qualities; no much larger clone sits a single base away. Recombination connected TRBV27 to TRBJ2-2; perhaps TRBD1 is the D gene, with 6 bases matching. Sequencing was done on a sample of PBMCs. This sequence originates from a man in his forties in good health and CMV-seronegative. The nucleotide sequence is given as TGTGCCAGCAGTCCACTACAGGGCCCGAGCACCGGGGAGCTGTTTTTT. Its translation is CASSPLQGPSTGELFF.